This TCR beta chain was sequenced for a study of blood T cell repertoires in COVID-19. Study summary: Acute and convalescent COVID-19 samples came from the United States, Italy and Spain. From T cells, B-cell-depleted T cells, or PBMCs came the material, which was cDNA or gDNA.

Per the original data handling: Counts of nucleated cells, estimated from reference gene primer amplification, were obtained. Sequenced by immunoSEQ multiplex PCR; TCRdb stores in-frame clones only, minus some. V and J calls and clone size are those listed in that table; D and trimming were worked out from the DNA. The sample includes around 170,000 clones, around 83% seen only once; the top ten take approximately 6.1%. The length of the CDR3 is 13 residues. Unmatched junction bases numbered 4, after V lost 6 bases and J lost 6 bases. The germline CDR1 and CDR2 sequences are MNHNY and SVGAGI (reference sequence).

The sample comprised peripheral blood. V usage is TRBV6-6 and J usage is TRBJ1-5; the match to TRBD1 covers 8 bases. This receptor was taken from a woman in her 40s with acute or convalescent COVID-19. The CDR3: CASRSDRGQPQHF. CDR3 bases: TGTGCCAGCAGATCTGACAGGGGTCAGCCCCAGCATTTT.